This T cell receptor (beta chain) is from a study of shared clonotypes between healthy human individuals. Germline lookup yields CDR1 SNHLY and CDR2 FYNNEI. The V gene lost 3 bases and the J gene lost 11 bases, with 8 bases spanning the gap. CDR3 length equals 12 residues. Produced via immunoSEQ multiplex PCR; TCRdb's table is partial and in-frame only. This sample carries over a million clones, approximately 72% of them seen once, and the ten largest clones take approximately 1.3%. All donors qualified as healthy HIV-negative adults and had experienced no recent acute infections or vaccinations. Among the donors, all were Caucasian adults who lived in Nashville, Tennessee.

The clonotype comes from a man younger than 35 in good health. The sequenced sample was memory CD4+ T cells sorted from blood. Stated subset: CD45RA-negative fraction. The chain combines TRBV2 with TRBJ1-6; D call uncertain. CDR3 residues: CASSDTWTPLHF. Written as DNA, the CDR3 is TGTGCCAGCAGTGATACGTGGACACCCCTCCACTTT.